The TCR beta chain under discussion was sequenced for a study of molecular identifiers for immune sequencing clone quantification (dated 2018 in TCRdb). In the study overall: For a replicate experiment, the RNA from either around 20,000 or 99,000 naive CD8 T cells was divided into five aliquots, and four of those aliquots went on to sequencing. CD8 T cells were used in a methods study to benchmark molecular-identifier clustering-based TCR repertoire sequencing (MIDCIRS) and TCR RNA copy counting. Overall study outcomes, separate from this receptor: In CMV-specific effector cells, over 99% of molecules were held by clones above 20 RNA copies, whereas under 1% of molecules were held by such clones in naive cells. Without barcode sub-clustering, chimeric consensus sequences inflated TCR diversity; chimeras reached as high as 47%. Naive libraries contained spiked-in Jurkat TCR RNA (more than nine copies' worth), which is not part of the donor repertoire. Even against a background of around 950,000 naive CD8 T cells, spiked-in Jurkat TCR RNA amounting to a single cell's worth was reported to be detectable. Highly expanded clone sizes could be underestimated if identical TCR molecules share a barcode. Modeling gave 3 to 3.5 recovered TCR RNA copies per cell versus about ten by digital PCR, implying roughly 28% capture efficiency.

Libraries of naive CD8 T cells were built from 20,000 to 1,000,000 sorted cells, with 10%, 30% or 50% of the purified RNA used. On a BD FACSAria II, naive CD8 T cells were FACS-sorted as CD8+CD4-CCR7+CD45RA+ and collected into RLT Plus buffer. To test detection sensitivity, Jurkat RNA equal to over nine TCR copies was added to samples of roughly 18,000-1,100,000 naive CD8 T cells. CD8 T cells were enriched with RosetteSep CD8+ T Cell Enrichment Cocktail and Ficoll-Paque, followed by ACK red cell lysis. The CDR3 contains 18 residues, cysteine and phenylalanine counted. The DNA shown is the 54-base CDR3, in frame from base 1. The germline V gene (reference sequence) provides CDR1 LGHDT and CDR2 YNNKEL. As regards this clonotype: This receptor's antigen is unknown. The junction does not match germline at one end; this may be a read error.

To prepare the library, PCR was applied. Reads for this sample came from a NextSeq 500. Bulk TCR libraries were generated as previously described, with the TCR primers listed in Table S5 used. Purification of total RNA was performed with the Qiagen AllPrep DNA/RNA kit. Before any analysis, reads coming from multiple sequencing runs of the same library were combined into one pool. On the study's bioinformatics: Reads were retained only if their TCR constant sequence matched exactly, and those retained reads were trimmed to 150 nt and grouped according to their 12-nt molecular barcodes. Within each barcode group, reads were sub-clustered at a 15% Levenshtein threshold, and quality-weighted consensus sequences were built per RNA molecule. Non-functional sequences were discarded, and so were lower-count sequences lying one edit away from another sequence. Based on fitting two negative binomial distributions, any barcode sub-cluster with under 20% of the maximum read count was discarded. Through fastp at Q25 and MiXCR, TCRdb rebuilt clones from the public reads, retaining in-frame beta chains. Entries that share a CDR3 protein sequence are merged under the most common genes and DNA. V and J calls and clone size were set by TCRdb, not the authors. This sample has 400,000 to 600,000 distinct CDR3 sequences in its table, and 25% of those were observed once. About 0.75% of the sample goes to the ten largest clones.

The TCR comes from a human donor in good health. Some libraries in this study had Jurkat cell RNA spiked in. This sequence uses TRBV3-1 and TRBJ2-7; no D gene call is confident. Sequencing was performed on naive CD8+ T cells from blood, with Jurkat cell RNA spiked in. The cell subset or site label for this specimen denotes: FACS-sorted CD8+CD4-CCR7+CD45RA+ naive T cells. The CDR3 has the sequence CASSPTTAPTRSSHEQYF. The DNA sequence is as follows: TGTGCCAGCAGCCCGACGACGGCCCCCACGAGGAGCTCCCACGAGCAGTACTTC.